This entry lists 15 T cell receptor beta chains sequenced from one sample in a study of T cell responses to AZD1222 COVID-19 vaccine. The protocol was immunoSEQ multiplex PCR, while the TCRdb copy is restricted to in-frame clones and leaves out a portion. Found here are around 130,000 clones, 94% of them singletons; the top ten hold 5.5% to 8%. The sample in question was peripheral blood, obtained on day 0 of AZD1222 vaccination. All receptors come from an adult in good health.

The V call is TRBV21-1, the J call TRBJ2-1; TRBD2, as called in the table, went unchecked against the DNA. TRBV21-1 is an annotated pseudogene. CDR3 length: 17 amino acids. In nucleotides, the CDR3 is TGTGCCAGCAGCAATGCAGGGACTTTGGCATCCTACAATGAGCAGTTCTTC. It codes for CASSNAGTLASYNEQFF.

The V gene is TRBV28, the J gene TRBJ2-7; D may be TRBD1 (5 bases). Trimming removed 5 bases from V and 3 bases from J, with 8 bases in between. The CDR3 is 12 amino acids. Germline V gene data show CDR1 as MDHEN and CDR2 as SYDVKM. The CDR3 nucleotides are TGTGCCAGCAGTACAGGCTACTACGAGCAGTACTTC. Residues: CASSTGYYEQYF.

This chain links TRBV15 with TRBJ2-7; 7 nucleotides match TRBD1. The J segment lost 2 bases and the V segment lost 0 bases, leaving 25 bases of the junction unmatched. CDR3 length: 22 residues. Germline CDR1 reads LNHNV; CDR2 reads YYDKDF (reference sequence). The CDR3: CATSRDYFGQAAGTRPAYEQYF. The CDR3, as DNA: TGTGCCACCAGCAGAGATTATTTTGGACAGGCGGCGGGCACCCGGCCTGCCTACGAGCAGTACTTC.

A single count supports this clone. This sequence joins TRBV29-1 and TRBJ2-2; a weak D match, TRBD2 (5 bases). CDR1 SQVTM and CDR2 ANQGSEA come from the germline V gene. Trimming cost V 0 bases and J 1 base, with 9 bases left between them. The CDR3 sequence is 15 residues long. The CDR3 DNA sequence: TGCAGCGTTGAAGACTCCGGGATGAACACCGGGGAGCTGTTTTTT. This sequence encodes CSVEDSGMNTGELFF.

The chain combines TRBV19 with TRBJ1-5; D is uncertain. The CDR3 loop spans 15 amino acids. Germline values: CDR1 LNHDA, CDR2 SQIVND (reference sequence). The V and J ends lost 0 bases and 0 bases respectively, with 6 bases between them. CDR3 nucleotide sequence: TGTGCCAGTAGTATAGATGGGTATAGCAATCAGCCCCAGCATTTT. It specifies CASSIDGYSNQPQHF.

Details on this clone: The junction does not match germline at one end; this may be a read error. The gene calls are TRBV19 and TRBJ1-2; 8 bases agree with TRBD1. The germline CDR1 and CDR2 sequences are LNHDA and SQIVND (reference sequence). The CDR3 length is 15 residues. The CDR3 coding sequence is TGTGCTAGTAGGGGTGCAGGGGGCTCGGGCTATGGCTACACCTTC. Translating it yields CASRGAGGSGYGYTF.

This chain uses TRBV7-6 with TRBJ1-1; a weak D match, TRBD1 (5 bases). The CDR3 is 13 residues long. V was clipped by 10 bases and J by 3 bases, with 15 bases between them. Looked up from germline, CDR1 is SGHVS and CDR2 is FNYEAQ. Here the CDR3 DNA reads TGTGCCACCTCCAGGGCAATTGACACTGAAGCTTTCTTT. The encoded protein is CATSRAIDTEAFF.

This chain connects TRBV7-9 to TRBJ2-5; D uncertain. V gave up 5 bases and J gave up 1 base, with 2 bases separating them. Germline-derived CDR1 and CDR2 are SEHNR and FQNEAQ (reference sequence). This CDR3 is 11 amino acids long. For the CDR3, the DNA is TGTGCCAGCAGCGTCCAAGAGACCCAGTACTTC. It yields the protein CASSVQETQYF.

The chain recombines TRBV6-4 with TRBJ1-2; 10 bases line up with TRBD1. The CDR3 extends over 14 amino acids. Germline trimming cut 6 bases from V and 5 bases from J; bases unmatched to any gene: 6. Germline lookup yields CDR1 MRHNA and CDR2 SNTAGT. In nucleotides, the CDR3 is TGTGCCAGCAGAAAGGACAGGGGGTCGTATGGCTACACCTTC. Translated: CASRKDRGSYGYTF.

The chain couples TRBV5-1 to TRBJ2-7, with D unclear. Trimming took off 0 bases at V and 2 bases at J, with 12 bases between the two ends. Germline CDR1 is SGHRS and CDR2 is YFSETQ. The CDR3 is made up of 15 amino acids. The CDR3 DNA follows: TGCGCCAGCAGCTTGGTCGGGCTGGAAACCTACGAGCAGTACTTC. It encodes CASSLVGLETYEQYF.

The CDR3 coding sequence is TGTGCCAGCAGCCTTGGACTAGCATTGGACGAGCAGTACTTC. It codes for CASSLGLALDEQYF. This chain uses TRBV3-1 (or the pseudogene TRBV3-2) with TRBJ2-7, with 8 bases matching TRBD2. V shed 4 bases and J 5 bases; nucleotides not matched to a gene: 7. Germline-derived CDR1 and CDR2 are LGHDT and YNNKEL (reference sequence). The CDR3 sequence is 14 residues long.

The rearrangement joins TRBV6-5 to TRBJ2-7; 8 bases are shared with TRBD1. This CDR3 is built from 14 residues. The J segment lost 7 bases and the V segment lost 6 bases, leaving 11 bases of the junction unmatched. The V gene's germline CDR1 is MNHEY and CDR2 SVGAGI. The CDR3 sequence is CASSEDRAVEEQYF. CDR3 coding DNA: TGTGCCAGCAGCGAGGACAGGGCAGTGGAGGAGCAGTACTTC.

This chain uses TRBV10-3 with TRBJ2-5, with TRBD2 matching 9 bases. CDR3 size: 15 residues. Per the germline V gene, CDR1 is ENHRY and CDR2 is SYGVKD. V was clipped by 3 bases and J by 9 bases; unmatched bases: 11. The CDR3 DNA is TGTGCCATCAGTGATCAAGCGGGGGGATTAGGGCCCCAGTACTTC. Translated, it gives CAISDQAGGLGPQYF.

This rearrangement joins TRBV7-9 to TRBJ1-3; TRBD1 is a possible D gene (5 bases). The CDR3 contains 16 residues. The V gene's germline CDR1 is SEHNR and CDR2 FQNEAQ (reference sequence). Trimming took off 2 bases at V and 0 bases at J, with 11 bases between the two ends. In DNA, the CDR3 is TGTGCCAGCAGCTTATGGGGGGGACTCTCTGGAAACACCATATATTTT. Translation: CASSLWGGLSGNTIYF.

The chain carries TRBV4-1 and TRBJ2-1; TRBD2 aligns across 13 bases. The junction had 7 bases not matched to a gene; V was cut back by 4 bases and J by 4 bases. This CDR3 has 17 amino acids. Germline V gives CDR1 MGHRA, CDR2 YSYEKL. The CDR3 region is CASSRGGLAGRYNEQFF. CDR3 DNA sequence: TGCGCCAGCAGCCGAGGGGGACTAGCGGGACGGTACAATGAGCAGTTCTTC.